This is a list of T cell receptor beta chains from one sample in a study of Graves' ophthalmopathy and Graves' hyperthyroidism. MiXCR, applied by TCRdb to the multiplex PCR reads, yields one record per CDR3 protein. Among about 160,000 distinct CDR3 sequences, roughly two fifths were seen once, and the ten largest hold roughly 5.8%. Sequencing used peripheral blood. The source is a woman aged 40 to 55 with Graves' ophthalmopathy. The CDR3 runs from the conserved cysteine through the conserved F or W.

j_gene: TRBJ1-6
v_gene: TRBV30
CDR3aa: CAWSVSGGTLHF

j_gene: TRBJ1-3
v_gene: TRBV6-5
CDR3aa: CASSPGQGRELSGNTIYF

j_gene: TRBJ2-5
v_gene: TRBV5-1
CDR3aa: CASNVGQGETQYF

j_gene: TRBJ1-5
v_gene: TRBV6-2/TRBV6-3
CDR3aa: CASSYSGAGSLPNQPQHF

j_gene: TRBJ2-7
v_gene: TRBV12-3/TRBV12-4
CDR3aa: CASSNRGGPGGSYEQYF

j_gene: TRBJ1-1
v_gene: TRBV19
CDR3aa: CASNSGTADLNTEAFF

j_gene: TRBJ2-7
v_gene: TRBV19
CDR3aa: CASSMASGDSYEQYF

j_gene: TRBJ1-2
v_gene: TRBV12-3/TRBV12-4
CDR3aa: CASSLERAGDYGYTF

j_gene: TRBJ2-7
v_gene: TRBV6-1
CDR3aa: CASSRDRTTWEQYF

j_gene: TRBJ1-3
v_gene: TRBV6-1
CDR3aa: CASSEERTLVNTIYF

j_gene: TRBJ2-2
v_gene: TRBV6-1
CDR3aa: CASSRGTANTGELFF

j_gene: TRBJ2-4
v_gene: TRBV20-1
CDR3aa: CSAADFKAKNIQYF

j_gene: TRBJ2-7
v_gene: TRBV27
CDR3aa: CASSLGLAGFRYEQYF

j_gene: TRBJ2-7
v_gene: TRBV28
CDR3aa: CASRRTGTDFYEQYF

j_gene: TRBJ1-5
v_gene: TRBV12-3/TRBV12-4
CDR3aa: CASTPGPNQPQHF

j_gene: TRBJ2-3
v_gene: TRBV10-3
CDR3aa: CAISAKIPGQSTDTQYF